This T cell receptor (beta chain) was identified in a study of shared clonotypes between healthy human individuals. On the study more broadly: CD4 naive cells filled three plates per donor, CD4 memory three, CD8 naive two and CD8 memory one. Study-level results: Richness estimates generally favored naive over memory subsets.

Naive CD8 cells comprised CD45RO-negative, CCR7-positively selected cells, excluding terminally differentiated effector memory CD45RA+ cells. The study enrolled healthy HIV-negative adults without recent acute infections or vaccinations as donors. Original data processing: Junction-only sequences produced by ImmunoSEQ had no quality scores, so filtering differed. Repertoires were generated with immunoSEQ multiplex PCR, while TCRdb's copy carries only in-frame clones and drops some. Clonal size and the V and J genes are those of that table, whereas D and trimming came from the DNA. The repertoire holds about 2 million clones, with approximately 94% as singletons. Per the germline V gene, CDR1 is MGHRA and CDR2 is YSYEKL. There are 13 residues in the CDR3. Losses at the gene ends were 10 bases for V and 10 bases for J; bases not matched to a gene: 8. Comments on this clone: As yet, its antigen is unknown.

The rearrangement links TRBV4-1 to TRBJ1-6; 9 nucleotides agree with TRBD1. The sequence came from a man between 18 and 29 years old in good health. The sample consisted of naive CD8+ T cells sorted from blood. The CDR3 region has the DNA TGCGCCACCTCACAGGGGGCGAACTCACCCCTCCACTTT. It is translated as CATSQGANSPLHF.